This T cell receptor beta chain was found in a study of response to subunit inactivated influenza vaccine. TCRdb fed the RT-PCR reads into MiXCR, producing one record per CDR3 protein. This sample has over 150,000 distinct CDR3 sequences, with around 9.9% found just once. The table lists this clonotype with a few counts. Its antigen is still unknown. Germline CDR1 is MNHEY and CDR2 is SVGEGT. With 6 bases removed from V and 0 bases from J, the gap between germline ends came to 12 bases. The CDR3 consists of 15 residues. Study-wide points: The authors offered the suggestion that each seasonal influenza vaccination recruits few new T cells.

The chain couples TRBV6-2 or TRBV6-3 to TRBJ1-5; no reliable D call. The sequences come from non-naive T cells sorted from PBMCs, collected about 6 weeks after vaccination. This TCR was recovered from a man in his forties or fifties who received an inactivated influenza vaccine. CDR3 coding DNA: TGTGCCAGCAGCCTCCGCCGAGATAGCAATCAGCCCCAGCATTTT. Amino acids: CASSLRRDSNQPQHF.